This T cell receptor beta chain was found in a study of blood T cell repertoires in COVID-19. The CDR3 runs to 20 residues. Germline values: CDR1 SGHTA, CDR2 FQGNSA. Trimming cost V 0 bases and J 0 bases, with 22 bases left between them. The table came from immunoSEQ multiplex PCR; TCRdb's copy has only in-frame clones and leaves some out. The sample consists of tens of thousands of clones, around 80% of them appearing once. The TCR was taken from a man younger than 45 with COVID-19, enrolled during active disease. The V call is TRBV7-2, the J call TRBJ2-3; possible D gene TRBD1, 7 bases. The specimen was peripheral blood. For the CDR3, the DNA is TGTGCCAGCAGCTTAGCGCTCTACAGGGGACTCCGTGCTAGCACAGATACGCAGTATTTT. It is translated as CASSLALYRGLRASTDTQYF.